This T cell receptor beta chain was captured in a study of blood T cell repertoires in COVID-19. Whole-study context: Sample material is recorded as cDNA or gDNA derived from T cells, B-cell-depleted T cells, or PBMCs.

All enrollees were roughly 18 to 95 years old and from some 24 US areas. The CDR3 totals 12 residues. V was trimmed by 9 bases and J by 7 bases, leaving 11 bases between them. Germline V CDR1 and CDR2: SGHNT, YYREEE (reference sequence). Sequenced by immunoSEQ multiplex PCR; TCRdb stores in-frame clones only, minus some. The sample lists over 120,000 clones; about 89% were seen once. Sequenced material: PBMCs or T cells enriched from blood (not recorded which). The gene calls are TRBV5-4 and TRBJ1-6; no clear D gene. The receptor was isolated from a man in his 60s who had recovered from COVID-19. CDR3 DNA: TGTGCCACAAGCGGAATGAATTCACCCCTCCACTTT. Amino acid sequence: CATSGMNSPLHF.